The text below deals with one TCR beta chain. Its antigen is not yet known. Qualities for individual bases were not recorded, and no much larger clone is one base off. The sample's time point, from its label and the paper: cycle 4 day 1 (C4D1), after less than 7 weeks of nivolumab. All trial patients had relapsed after autologous stem cell transplantation, with cohorts A, B and C differing in prior brentuximab vedotin exposure. The trial cohort comprised 60 or so patients with relapsed/refractory classical Hodgkin lymphoma whose best overall responses were complete response, partial response or progressive disease. Single-agent nivolumab was administered to trial patients in the multi-cohort phase II CheckMate 205 trial. An independent review committee assessed best overall response by applying the 2007 International Working Group response criteria. Trial PBMCs were collected just before the start of nivolumab (C1D1) and during therapy at cycle 2 day 1 and cycle 4 day 1. After peripheral blood was drawn into 8 mL Vacutainer Cell Preparation Tubes, PBMCs were isolated by centrifugation and then cryopreserved.

This sample is part of a study of PD-1 blockade in classical Hodgkin lymphoma (dated by TCRdb to 2019 to 2021). Regarding the research as a whole: Nivolumab dosing was 3 mg/kg intravenously every 2 weeks, continuing until either disease progression or unacceptable toxicity. A peripheral blood immune signature of response to PD-1 blockade in classical Hodgkin lymphoma was defined using TCR beta sequencing and CyTOF. The paper as a whole reports these results and caveats: By C4D1, a significant rise was seen in CD4+ TCR diversity but not in CD8+ TCR diversity (p=0.0027 vs p=0.16), and the rise was most apparent among complete responders (p=0.02). Among trial patients, those achieving complete response had baseline diversity similar to that of newly diagnosed patients, while diversity was significantly lower in partial responders and progressors. Diversity was lower in patients who began nivolumab less than 1 year after ASCT, so these patients were left out of later analyses to avoid confounding by immune reconstitution. Newly diagnosed patients were reported to have lower baseline TCR diversity than healthy donors, and relapsed/refractory patients were reported to have lower baseline TCR diversity still. The study was restricted to a single clinical trial cohort, and the causes of repertoire differences, possibly disease activity or prior therapy, were left undefined.

For this chain, trimming is 3 bases at the V end and 0 bases at the J end, and the number of junction bases without a gene match is 1. CDR1 and CDR2, looked up from the germline V gene (reference sequence), are LNHDA and SQIVND. The cysteine opens and the phenylalanine closes a CDR3 of 15 amino acids. The kept DNA is CDR3 alone, 45 bases in frame from the first base. Genomic DNA was isolated using the Qiagen DNeasy kit from unsorted PBMCs as well as from negatively selected CD4+ and CD8+ fractions. TCR beta CDR3 regions were amplified by immunoSEQ multiplex PCR using primers annealing to V and J segments. Amplification bias was minimized using a synthetic immune receptor repertoire, and residual bias was removed computationally after sequencing. Per the authors' processing: Custom Python scripts were used to quantify repertoire diversity as the Shannon entropy index. The unsorted, CD4+ and CD8+ repertoires were each analyzed separately, with the exception of combined analyses, where CD4+ and CD8+ sequences were merged in silico. A clone was considered expanded if an increase in frequency of at least 2-fold after treatment relative to C1D1 was found, and a pseudocount of 0.5 was applied to clones undetected at baseline. Clones with 0 or 1 copy at C1D1 were classified as singleton clones, and clones with 2 or more copies were classified as non-singleton clones. Clones expanded in unsorted samples were labelled as CD4+, CD8+ or unknown by matching protein sequences in sorted samples from the same patient. Wilcoxon tests on paired samples were used to test changes in diversity from C1D1 to C4D1. TCRdb provides this immuneACCESS table in a form limited to in-frame rearrangements. Some clones are lacking; in checked studies, under half of them reflect an unresolved V gene, and why the rest are absent is not known. V and J calls plus clone size are reproduced from that table; the DNA served to infer D and trimming. This sample comprises 20,000 or so clones, around three quarters of them detected only once. The ten largest clones add up to 20% of the sample.

The chain is made from TRBV19 and TRBJ2-2, with 7 central nucleotides matching TRBD2. The source is a human donor with classical Hodgkin lymphoma. The sequencing here drew on peripheral blood mononuclear cells (PBMCs), taken before the fourth cycle of nivolumab. The CDR3 protein: CASSIGLANTGELFF. The DNA sequence follows: TGTGCCAGTAGTATCGGACTAGCGAACACCGGGGAGCTGTTTTTT.